Listed here are 26 T cell receptor beta chains from one sample, sequenced in a study of blood T cell repertoires in COVID-19. Repertoires were generated with immunoSEQ multiplex PCR, while TCRdb's copy carries only in-frame clones and drops some. In the table there are about 400,000 clones, 70% to 90% of which are singletons. What was sequenced was PBMCs or T cells enriched from blood (not recorded which). The receptors come from a young woman with acute COVID-19.

The chain has TRBV5-6 and TRBJ2-7; the D gene is possibly TRBD1 (5 bases). The CDR3 is 14 amino acids. V lost 0 bases and J 3 bases, leaving 10 bases between the germline ends. Germline assignment: CDR1 SGHDT and CDR2 YYEEEE. The chain's CDR3 is CASSLGQGIYEQYF. In DNA, the CDR3 is TGTGCCAGCAGCTTGGGTCAGGGTATCTACGAGCAGTACTTC.

The chain carries TRBV19 and TRBJ2-1, with 8 bases fitting TRBD2. The V gene end was trimmed by 7 bases and the J gene end by 0 bases; junction bases not matched to a gene: 11. Per germline, CDR1 LNHDA and CDR2 SQIVND (reference sequence). CDR3 length equals 17 residues. The CDR3 bases are TGTGCCAGTACCTATCTAGCGGGCGCTTCCTCCTACAATGAGCAGTTCTTC. It encodes CASTYLAGASSYNEQFF.

This chain joins TRBV7-3 and TRBJ1-2, with D perhaps TRBD1 (6 bases). Trimming stripped 0 bases from V and 2 bases from J, with 7 bases between. Germline lookup yields CDR1 SGHTA and CDR2 FQGTGA. The CDR3 is 14 amino acids. This CDR3 reads CASSLTGQNYGYTF. The CDR3 DNA reads as TGTGCCAGCAGCTTAACTGGACAGAACTATGGCTACACCTTC.

The V and J genes are TRBV27 and TRBJ2-5, with D maybe TRBD1 (6 bases). Germline CDR1 reads MNHEY; CDR2 reads SMNVEV (reference sequence). CDR3 length equals 15 residues. Trimming took 4 bases from V and 2 from J, leaving 14 bases between them. The CDR3 region has the DNA TGTGCCAGCAGTTCCCAAGAAGACAGGCAAGAGACCCAGTACTTC. It specifies CASSSQEDRQETQYF.

J is TRBJ2-7 and V is TRBV4-1, with D possibly matching TRBD1 (5 bases). The V end was cut by 1 base, the J end by 5 bases, with 18 bases between. Germline CDR1 is MGHRA and CDR2 is YSYEKL. This CDR3 spans 16 amino acids. As DNA, the CDR3 is TGCGCCAGCAGCCAAGTTATTGTCAGGGAAATAGACGAGCAGTACTTC. This gives the protein CASSQVIVREIDEQYF.

In its sample, this clone was seen once. V is TRBV11-2 and J is TRBJ2-7, with 9 nucleotides matching TRBD1. With V trimmed by 5 bases and J by 2 bases, 13 bases remained unmatched. Germline lookup yields CDR1 SGHAT and CDR2 FQNNGV. The CDR3 covers 17 residues. CDR3 in DNA: TGTGCCAGCAGCCCCCTAGGGGGCGGGACAGGGACCTACGAGCAGTACTTC. This translates into CASSPLGGGTGTYEQYF.

In this sample, this clone turned up once. The chain carries TRBV5-6 and TRBJ1-5, with D possibly being TRBD1 (5 bases). The CDR3 extends over 12 amino acids. Trimming removed 1 base at V and 7 bases at J, with 6 bases between. CDR1 and CDR2 (germline): SGHDT, YYEEEE. The CDR3 DNA follows: TGTGCCAGCAGCTTGCGGGGGCAGCCCCAGCATTTT. It encodes CASSLRGQPQHF.

The chain combines TRBV21-1 with TRBJ2-7; the table names TRBD1, a call not compared with the DNA. TRBV21-1 is recorded as a pseudogene. The CDR3 has 14 amino acids. The CDR3 sequence: CASSFWTGGYEQYF. The CDR3 coding sequence is TGTGCCAGCAGCTTCTGGACAGGGGGCTACGAGCAGTACTTC.

The chain couples TRBV9 to TRBJ1-2, with D possibly being TRBD1 (6 bases). Germline V gene sequence: CDR1 SGDLS, CDR2 YYNGEE. Trimming pared 4 bases from V and 3 bases from J, leaving 13 bases between. CDR3 length: 14 amino acids. CDR3 DNA sequence: TGTGCCAGCAGCCTCTCTACAGGGCACTATGGCTACACCTTC. Protein sequence: CASSLSTGHYGYTF.

The V gene is TRBV7-2, the J gene TRBJ2-1; 8 nucleotides agree with TRBD2. Germline V CDR1 and CDR2: SGHTA, FQGNSA. CDR3 length: 16 amino acids. V gave up 5 bases and J gave up 6 bases; unmatched junction bases: 12. CDR3: CASSPAGTSVINEQFF. CDR3 sequence (DNA): TGTGCCAGCAGCCCAGCCGGGACTAGTGTAATCAATGAGCAGTTCTTC.

The rearrangement links TRBV7-2 to TRBJ1-2; D gene ambiguous. CDR1 is SGHTA and CDR2 is FQGNSA in the germline V gene. CDR3 length: 14 residues. V shed 3 bases and J shed 4 bases, with 12 bases lying between them. The CDR3 region is CASSFPREGYGYTF. The CDR3 DNA reads as TGTGCCAGCAGCTTTCCAAGAGAGGGCTATGGCTACACCTTC.

CDR3 bases: TGTGCCAGTAGTATGTCGTGGACTTGGGGCTACACCTTC. Amino acids: CASSMSWTWGYTF. This rearrangement joins TRBV19 to TRBJ1-2; D gene uncertain. The length of the CDR3 is 13 residues. Trimming removed 3 bases from V and 8 bases from J, with 13 bases in between. CDR1 is LNHDA, CDR2 SQIVND, per germline (reference sequence).

The chain couples TRBV5-1 to TRBJ2-7; D is possibly TRBD1 (7 bases). V dropped 5 bases and J dropped 0 bases, with 12 bases sitting between them. Looked up from germline, CDR1 is SGHRS and CDR2 is YFSETQ. This CDR3 has 14 residues. CDR3 protein: CASRRQGGSYEQYF. DNA of the CDR3: TGCGCCAGCAGGAGGCAGGGGGGCTCCTACGAGCAGTACTTC.

V is TRBV7-9 and J is TRBJ2-7; 7 bases map to TRBD1. Germline V gene data show CDR1 as SEHNR and CDR2 as FQNEAQ (reference sequence). CDR3 size: 12 residues. The chain's CDR3 is CASHSGTAQLYF. CDR3 bases: TGTGCAAGCCATTCAGGGACAGCTCAGTTGTACTTC.

The chain's CDR3 is CASSPQTLAGGHNEQFF. DNA for the CDR3: TGTGCCAGCAGCCCGCAGACTCTAGCGGGAGGACACAATGAGCAGTTCTTC. The chain joins TRBV7-2 to TRBJ2-1; 11 nucleotides match TRBD2. CDR1 and CDR2 from the germline V gene are SGHTA and FQGNSA. CDR3 size: 17 residues. The J segment lost 5 bases and the V segment lost 5 bases, leaving 11 bases of the junction unmatched. Drawing the rest from reference TRBV7-2 and TRBJ2-1, the complete variable domain is GAGVSQSPSNKVTEKGKDVELRCDPISGHTALYWYRQSLGQGLEFLIYFQGNSAPDKSGLPSDRFSAERTGGSVSTLTIQRTQQEDSAVYLCASSPQTLAGGHNEQFFGPGTRLTVL.

V gene TRBV29-1 combines with J gene TRBJ2-2; no clear D gene. CDR3 size: 15 residues. V was trimmed by 0 bases and J by 3 bases, leaving 11 bases between them. Germline CDR1 SQVTM, CDR2 ANQGSEA. CDR3 amino acids: CSVEDPATYTGELFF. Written as DNA, the CDR3 is TGCAGCGTTGAAGACCCAGCGACCTACACCGGGGAGCTGTTTTTT.

The CDR3 loop reads CASSLARGSTEAFF. The CDR3 DNA follows: TGTGCCAGCAGCTTAGCCCGGGGGAGCACTGAAGCTTTCTTT. V usage is TRBV7-3 and J usage is TRBJ1-1, with D perhaps TRBD1 (5 bases). Germline CDR1 SGHTA, CDR2 FQGTGA. Trimming left V 2 bases short and J 4 bases short, with 11 bases between. The length of the CDR3 is 14 residues.

The chain uses TRBV6-5 and TRBJ1-4; D is ambiguous. CDR1 MNHEY and CDR2 SVGAGI come from the germline V gene. The V and J ends lost 0 bases and 8 bases respectively, with 16 bases between them. The length of the CDR3 is 16 residues. CDR3 in amino acids: CASSYSFAGPDEKLFF. CDR3 nucleotides: TGTGCCAGCAGTTACTCTTTTGCGGGCCCCGACGAAAAACTGTTTTTT.

Only a few counts were recorded for this clone. CDR3 amino acids: CASSHTGGAGNTIYF. The CDR3 bases are TGTGCCAGCAGCCACACCGGGGGGGCTGGAAACACCATATATTTT. The chain has TRBV4-2 and TRBJ1-3, with D perhaps TRBD1 (5 bases). This CDR3 has 15 amino acids. Deletions cut 3 bases from V and 2 bases from J, with 11 bases between. Looked up from germline, CDR1 is LGHNA and CDR2 is YNFKEQ.

CDR3 bases: TGTGCCAGCAGTTCACTTAAGGGGGCAGTCACTGAAGCTTTCTTT. This sequence encodes CASSSLKGAVTEAFF. The gene calls are TRBV27 and TRBJ1-1, with 7 bases matching TRBD1. Germline loops: CDR1 MNHEY, CDR2 SMNVEV (reference sequence). J gave up 4 bases and V 4 bases, and 9 bases lay outside the gene matches. This CDR3 has 15 amino acids.

The chain is built from TRBV3-1 (or the pseudogene TRBV3-2) and TRBJ1-1; the D is unclear. V lost 8 bases and J 3 bases, leaving 13 bases between the germline ends. CDR1 is LGHDT and CDR2 is YNNKEL in the germline V gene (reference sequence). CDR3 length: 13 amino acids. Here the CDR3 DNA reads TGTGCCAGCTCCTTTCGGAGGGACACTGAAGCTTTCTTT. It translates to CASSFRRDTEAFF.

The V call is TRBV7-2, the J call TRBJ2-3; D not resolved. Trimming left V 2 bases short and J 5 bases short, with 17 bases between. CDR1 is SGHTA and CDR2 is FQGNSA in the germline V gene. This CDR3 contains 16 residues. CDR3 sequence (DNA): TGTGCCAGCAGCTTAATTGGGCCCCCGGCCCGAGATACGCAGTATTTT. The encoded protein is CASSLIGPPARDTQYF.

This clone showed up just once. This sequence joins TRBV7-6 and TRBJ1-2, with D hard to call. The CDR3 has 11 residues. CDR1 is SGHVS and CDR2 is FNYEAQ in the germline V gene. Trimming removed 5 bases from V and 13 bases from J, with 14 bases in between. CDR3 bases: TGTGCCAGCAGCGCCCTCGGGAGAGGCACCTTC. Translating gives CASSALGRGTF.

The chain links TRBV2 to TRBJ2-4, with a weak D call TRBD2 (5 bases). The CDR3 is 14 residues long. The V end was cut by 6 bases, the J end by 0 bases, with 9 bases between. Germline V gives CDR1 SNHLY, CDR2 FYNNEI. The chain's CDR3 is CASRSGIAKNIQYF. CDR3 DNA sequence: TGTGCCAGCAGGAGCGGAATAGCCAAAAACATTCAGTACTTC.

The chain uses TRBV9 and TRBJ1-4; D is undetermined. Germline CDR1 SGDLS, CDR2 YYNGEE. V was shortened by 4 bases and J by 14 bases, with 18 bases between the two germline ends. The CDR3 runs to 13 residues. The CDR3 is CASSPSNNPLLFF. As DNA, the CDR3 is TGTGCCAGCAGCCCCTCCAACAACCCGCTGCTGTTTTTT.

This rearrangement joins TRBV9 to TRBJ1-5; TRBD1 aligns across 7 bases. Germline values: CDR1 SGDLS, CDR2 YYNGEE. The CDR3 has 15 residues. V lost 0 bases and J lost 5; bases outside the gene matches: 5. The DNA of the CDR3 is TGTGCCAGCAGCGTAGGGGGACAGAGTGATCAGCCCCAGCATTTT. This encodes CASSVGGQSDQPQHF.